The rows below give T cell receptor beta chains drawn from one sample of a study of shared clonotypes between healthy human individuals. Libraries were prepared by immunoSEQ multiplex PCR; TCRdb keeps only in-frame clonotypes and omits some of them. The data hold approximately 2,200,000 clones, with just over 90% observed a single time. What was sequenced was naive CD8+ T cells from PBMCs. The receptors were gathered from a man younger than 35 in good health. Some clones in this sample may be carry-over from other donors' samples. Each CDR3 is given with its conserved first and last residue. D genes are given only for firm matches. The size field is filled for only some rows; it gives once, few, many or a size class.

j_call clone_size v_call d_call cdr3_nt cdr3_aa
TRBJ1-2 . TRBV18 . TGTGCCAGCTCACTCGAGGGTAACTATGGCTACACCTTC CASSLEGNYGYTF
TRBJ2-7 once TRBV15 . TGTGCCACCAGCAGGGGGCAGGGAGACTACGAGCAGTACTTC CATSRGQGDYEQYF
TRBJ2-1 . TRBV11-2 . TGTGCCAGCAGCTCGCCCTTGTTTAATACGGTGTACAATGAGCAGTTCTTC CASSSPLFNTVYNEQFF
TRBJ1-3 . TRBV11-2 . TGTGCCAGCAGCTTCGGACTCAATGGAAACACCATATATTTT CASSFGLNGNTIYF
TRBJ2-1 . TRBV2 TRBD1 TGTGCCAGCAGCTCCCCCCGGGACAGGTTGCTAAATGAGCAGTTCTTC CASSSPRDRLLNEQFF
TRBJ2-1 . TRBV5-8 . TGTGCCAGCAGCCCCCCAGCGGAGGCATACAATGAGCAGTTCTTC CASSPPAEAYNEQFF
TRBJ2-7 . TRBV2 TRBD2 TGTGCCAGCAGTTCGGGACTAGCGTACTCCTACGAGCAGTACTTC CASSSGLAYSYEQYF
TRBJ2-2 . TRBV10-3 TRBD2 TGTGCCATCAGAAAACTAGCGGGAGCGAACACCGGGGAGCTGTTTTTT CAIRKLAGANTGELFF
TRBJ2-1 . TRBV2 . TGTGCCAGCAGTTATACGGGACACCCTATGGGCCGTAATGAGCAGTTCTTC CASSYTGHPMGRNEQFF
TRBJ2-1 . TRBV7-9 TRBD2 TGTGCCAGCAGCTTCGGACTAGCGGGAAATGAGCAGTTCTTC CASSFGLAGNEQFF
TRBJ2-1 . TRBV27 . TGTGCCAGCAGTTTATCCGGGGGATACAATGAGCAGTTCTTC CASSLSGGYNEQFF
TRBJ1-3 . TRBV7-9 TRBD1 TGTGCCAGCAGCCGTCTCGCAGGGGGGAATGGAAACACCATATATTTT CASSRLAGGNGNTIYF
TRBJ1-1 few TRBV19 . TGTGCCAGTAGTCAGGGGTCGCGGGAAGCTTTCTTT CASSQGSREAFF
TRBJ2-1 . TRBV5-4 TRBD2 TGTGCCAGCAGTCCCTCAACGGGGGGGGGATACAATGAGCAGTTCTTC CASSPSTGGGYNEQFF
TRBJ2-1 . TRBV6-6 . TGTGCCAGCAGTTACCAGGAGTCCCCCGTTTACAATGAGCAGTTCTTC CASSYQESPVYNEQFF
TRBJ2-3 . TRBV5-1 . TGCGCCAGCAGCCCCGATGGGGGCACAGATACGCAGTATTTT CASSPDGGTDTQYF
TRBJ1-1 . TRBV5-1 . TGCGCCAGCAGCTCTGGGAGGCTCAGGGACACTGAAGCTTTCTTT CASSSGRLRDTEAFF